Each of the 15 T cell receptor beta chains below was sequenced from the same sample in a study of graft-versus-host responses after intestinal transplantation. TCRdb's copy holds only in-frame clones and misses some; the assay was immunoSEQ multiplex PCR. In the table there are about 19,000 clones, around 90% of which are singletons. Sequencing was performed on PBMCs, taken 350 to 400 days after transplant. The receptor set was obtained from a human patient who received an intestinal transplant, so some T cells may come from the graft donor.

This sequence joins TRBV5-6 and TRBJ1-6, with 7 nucleotides matching TRBD1. The CDR3 loop spans 15 amino acids. Germline assignment: CDR1 SGHDT and CDR2 YYEEEE. V trimming: 0 bases; J trimming: 4 bases; junction bases outside the gene matches: 1. CDR3 coding DNA: TGTGCCAGCAGCTTGGAACAGGGGTATAATTCACCCCTCCACTTT. Encoded protein: CASSLEQGYNSPLHF.

The J gene is TRBJ2-7, the V gene TRBV6-6, with D perhaps assigned TRBD1 or TRBD2 (6 bases each). Germline CDR1 is MNHNY and CDR2 is SVGAGI (reference sequence). Trimming removed 2 bases from V and 9 bases from J, with 11 bases in between. The CDR3 contains 12 residues. As DNA, the CDR3 is TGTGCCAGCAGTTACATGGGGGGCAGGCAGTACTTC. Translation: CASSYMGGRQYF.

The V gene is TRBV6-5, the J gene TRBJ2-2; D unclear. Looked up from germline, CDR1 is MNHEY and CDR2 is SVGAGI. V was pared by 0 bases and J by 0 bases, with 2 bases between. This CDR3 is built from 14 residues. In nucleotides, the CDR3 is TGTGCCAGCAGTTACTCTACGAACACCGGGGAGCTGTTTTTT. Protein: CASSYSTNTGELFF.

V and J are TRBV7-2 and TRBJ1-1; D uncertain. CDR1 and CDR2 (germline): SGHTA, FQGNSA. The CDR3 spans 13 residues. Deletions cut 5 bases from V and 2 bases from J, with 9 bases between. This CDR3 reads CASSIDINTEAFF. The CDR3 coding sequence is TGTGCCAGCAGCATCGACATCAACACTGAAGCTTTCTTT.

V and J are TRBV2 and TRBJ1-5; D perhaps matches TRBD1 (5 bases). The germline V and J ends were trimmed by 6 bases and 2 bases, with 20 bases remaining between them. CDR1 and CDR2 (germline): SNHLY, FYNNEI. The CDR3 length is 17 residues. CDR3 region: CASRPDGAGSGNQPQHF. The CDR3 DNA reads TGTGCCAGCAGACCCGACGGGGCAGGGTCGGGCAATCAGCCCCAGCATTTT.

The J gene is TRBJ2-7, the V gene TRBV5-6, with TRBD2 matching 9 bases. The CDR3 length is 17 residues. Germline V gene sequence: CDR1 SGHDT, CDR2 YYEEEE. V shed 0 bases, J shed 0 bases, and the junction held 7 bases outside the gene matches. CDR3 sequence (DNA): TGTGCCAGCAGCTTGGAACTAGCGGGCTCCAGCTCCTACGAGCAGTACTTC. Encoded protein: CASSLELAGSSSYEQYF.

This chain uses TRBV6-6 with TRBJ1-2; a possible D gene is TRBD1 (6 bases). V was cut by 6 bases and J by 4 bases, with 12 bases left in between. The germline gives CDR1 MNHNY, CDR2 SVGAGI (reference sequence). CDR3 length equals 13 residues. DNA for the CDR3: TGTGCCAGCAGCTTAACAGGGCCCTATGGCTACACCTTC. Protein sequence: CASSLTGPYGYTF.

This clone has just one count. The chain combines TRBV5-1 with TRBJ1-1; D is uncertain. Germline CDR1 is SGHRS and CDR2 is YFSETQ. The CDR3 has 11 amino acids. The ends were cut back, 4 bases at V and 4 bases at J, with 5 bases in the middle. The CDR3 loop reads CASSPGTEAFF. The CDR3 nucleotides are TGCGCCAGCAGCCCAGGCACTGAAGCTTTCTTT.

The J gene is TRBJ2-1, the V gene TRBV28, with 8 bases fitting TRBD2. Germline trimming cut 4 bases from V and 0 bases from J; bases unmatched to any gene: 14. The CDR3 loop spans 19 amino acids. Germline CDR1 and CDR2: MDHEN and SYDVKM. CDR3 loop: CASSYRLAPDSSSYNEQFF. The DNA of the CDR3 is TGTGCCAGCAGTTACCGACTAGCGCCCGATTCTAGCTCCTACAATGAGCAGTTCTTC.

The genes are TRBV2 and TRBJ2-7; TRBD2 agrees at 13 bases. Trimming at V came to 1 base and at J to 5 bases, leaving 2 bases not matched to a gene. Germline lookup yields CDR1 SNHLY and CDR2 FYNNEI. The CDR3 has 15 residues. DNA of the CDR3: TGTGCCAGCAGTGAAGTGGGACTAGCGGGGAACGAGCAGTACTTC. It is translated as CASSEVGLAGNEQYF.

This clone was counted once. The chain carries TRBV5-1 and TRBJ2-5; 7 bases fit TRBD2. The J call may be incorrect, as the DNA end agrees better with TRBJ2-7. The CDR3 extends over 15 amino acids. CDR1 and CDR2 (germline): SGHRS, YFSETQ. The CDR3 bases are TGCGCCAGCAGCCTCGGGACTACTACTGCCTACGAGCAGTACTTC. It encodes CASSLGTTTAYEQYF.

The CDR3 loop reads CASSIRPGTGRNQPQHF. The CDR3 DNA reads as TGTGCCAGCAGCATTCGCCCCGGGACAGGGCGAAATCAGCCCCAGCATTTT. The chain carries TRBV21-1 and TRBJ1-5; the table's D call TRBD1 went unverified against the DNA. TRBV21-1 is an annotated pseudogene. The CDR3 is 17 residues long.

This chain connects TRBV11-1 to TRBJ2-1, with D uncertain. Germline V gives CDR1 SGHAT, CDR2 FQDESV (reference sequence). The CDR3 spans 14 residues. The V end was cut by 1 base, the J end by 6 bases, with 10 bases between. In DNA, the CDR3 is TGTGCCAGCAGCTTAGGCACGGGCCCCAATGAGCAGTTCTTC. Its protein product is CASSLGTGPNEQFF. The whole variable domain, filled in from reference TRBV11-1 and TRBJ2-1, reads EAEVAQSPRYKITEKSQAVAFWCDPISGHATLYWYRQILGQGPELLVQFQDESVVDDSQLPKDRFSAERLKGVDSTLKIQPAELGDSAMYLCASSLGTGPNEQFFGPGTRLTVL.

This rearrangement joins TRBV5-1 to TRBJ1-3; unclear D gene. Per germline, CDR1 SGHRS and CDR2 YFSETQ. The ends were cut back, 7 bases at V and 0 bases at J, with 8 bases in the middle. The CDR3 length is 13 residues. The CDR3 nucleotides read TGCGCCAGCTCGGATTCCTCTGGAAACACCATATATTTT. This codes for CASSDSSGNTIYF. The full variable domain, completed using reference TRBV5-1 and TRBJ1-3, is KAGVTQTPRYLIKTRGQQVTLSCSPISGHRSVSWYQQTPGQGLQFLFEYFSETQRNKGNFPGRFSGRQFSNSRSEMNVSTLELGDSALYLCASSDSSGNTIYFGEGSWLTVV.

The chain joins TRBV19 to TRBJ1-2; D unclear. The V end was cut by 3 bases, the J end by 0 bases, with 5 bases between. This CDR3 contains 13 residues. CDR1 is LNHDA and CDR2 is SQIVND in the germline V gene (reference sequence). The CDR3 nucleotides are TGTGCCAGTAGTATGGCAGCTAACTATGGCTACACCTTC. The encoded protein is CASSMAANYGYTF.